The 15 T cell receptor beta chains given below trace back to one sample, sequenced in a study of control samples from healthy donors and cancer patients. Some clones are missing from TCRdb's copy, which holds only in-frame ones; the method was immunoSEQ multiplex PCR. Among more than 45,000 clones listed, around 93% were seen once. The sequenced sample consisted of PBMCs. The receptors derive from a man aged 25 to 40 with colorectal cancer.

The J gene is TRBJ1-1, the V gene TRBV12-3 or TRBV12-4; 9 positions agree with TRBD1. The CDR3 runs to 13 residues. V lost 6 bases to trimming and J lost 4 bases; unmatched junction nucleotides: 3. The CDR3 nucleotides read TGTGCCAGCAGACAGGGGGCTGTCACTGAAGCTTTCTTT. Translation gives CASRQGAVTEAFF.

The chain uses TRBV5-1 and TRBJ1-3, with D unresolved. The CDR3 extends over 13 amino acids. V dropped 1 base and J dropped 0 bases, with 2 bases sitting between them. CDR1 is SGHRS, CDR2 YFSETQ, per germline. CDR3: CASSLTSGNTIYF. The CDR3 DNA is TGCGCCAGCAGCTTGACCTCTGGAAACACCATATATTTT. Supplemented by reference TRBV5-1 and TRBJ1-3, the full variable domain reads KAGVTQTPRYLIKTRGQQVTLSCSPISGHRSVSWYQQTPGQGLQFLFEYFSETQRNKGNFPGRFSGRQFSNSRSEMNVSTLELGDSALYLCASSLTSGNTIYFGEGSWLTVV.

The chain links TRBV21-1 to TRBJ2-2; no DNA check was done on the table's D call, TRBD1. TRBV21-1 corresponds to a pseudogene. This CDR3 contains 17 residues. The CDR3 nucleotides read TGTGCCAGCAGCCACAATCCGGGACAGGGGTACACCGGGGAGCTGTTTTTT. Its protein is CASSHNPGQGYTGELFF.

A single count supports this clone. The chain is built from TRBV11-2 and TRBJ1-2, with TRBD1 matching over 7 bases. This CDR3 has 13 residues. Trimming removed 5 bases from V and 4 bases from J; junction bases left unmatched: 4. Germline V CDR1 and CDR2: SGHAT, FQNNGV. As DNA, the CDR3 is TGTGCCAGCAGCCCGGGACAGACCTATGGCTACACCTTC. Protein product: CASSPGQTYGYTF.

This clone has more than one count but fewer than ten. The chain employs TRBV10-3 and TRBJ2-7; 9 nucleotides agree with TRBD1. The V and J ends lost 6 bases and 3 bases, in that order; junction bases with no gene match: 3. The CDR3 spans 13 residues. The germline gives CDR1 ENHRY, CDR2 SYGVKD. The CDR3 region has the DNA TGTGCCATCAGCCCGGGACAGGGCTACGAGCAGTACGTC. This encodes CAISPGQGYEQYV.

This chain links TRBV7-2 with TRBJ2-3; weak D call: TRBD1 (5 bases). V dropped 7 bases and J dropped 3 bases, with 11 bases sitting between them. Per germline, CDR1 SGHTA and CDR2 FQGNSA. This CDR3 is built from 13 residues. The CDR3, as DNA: TGTGCCAGCACCCATCAGGGTACAGATACGCAGTATTTT. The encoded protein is CASTHQGTDTQYF. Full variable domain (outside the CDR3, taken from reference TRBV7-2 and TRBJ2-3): GAGVSQSPSNKVTEKGKDVELRCDPISGHTALYWYRQSLGQGLEFLIYFQGNSAPDKSGLPSDRFSAERTGGSVSTLTIQRTQQEDSAVYLCASTHQGTDTQYFGPGTRLTVL.

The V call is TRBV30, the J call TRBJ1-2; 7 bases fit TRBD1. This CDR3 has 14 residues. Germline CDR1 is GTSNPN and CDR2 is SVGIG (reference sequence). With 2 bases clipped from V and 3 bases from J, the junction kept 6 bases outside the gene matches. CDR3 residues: CAWSPAGTDYGYTF. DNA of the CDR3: TGTGCCTGGAGTCCAGCCGGGACAGACTATGGCTACACCTTC.

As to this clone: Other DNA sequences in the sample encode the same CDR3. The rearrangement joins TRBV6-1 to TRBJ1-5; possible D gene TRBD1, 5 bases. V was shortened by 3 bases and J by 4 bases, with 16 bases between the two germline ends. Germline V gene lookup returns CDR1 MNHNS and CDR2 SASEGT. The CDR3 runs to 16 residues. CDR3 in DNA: TGTGCCAGCAGTGACGGGGCGGGGGAGGGTAATCAGCCCCAGCATTTT. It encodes CASSDGAGEGNQPQHF.

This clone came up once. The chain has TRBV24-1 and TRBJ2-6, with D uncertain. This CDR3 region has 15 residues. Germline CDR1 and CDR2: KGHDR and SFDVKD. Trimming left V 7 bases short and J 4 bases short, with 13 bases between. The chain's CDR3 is CATSYGRAGANVLTF. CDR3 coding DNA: TGTGCCACCAGCTACGGCCGGGCGGGGGCCAACGTCCTGACTTTC.

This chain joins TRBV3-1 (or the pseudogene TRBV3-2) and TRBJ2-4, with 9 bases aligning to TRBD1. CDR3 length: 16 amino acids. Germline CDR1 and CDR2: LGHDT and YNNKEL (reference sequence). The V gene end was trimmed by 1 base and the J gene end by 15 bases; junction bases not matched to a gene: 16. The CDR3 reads CASSQGDPGQGSSAYF. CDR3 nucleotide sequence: TGTGCCAGCAGCCAAGGGGACCCGGGACAGGGTTCTAGCGCGTACTTC.

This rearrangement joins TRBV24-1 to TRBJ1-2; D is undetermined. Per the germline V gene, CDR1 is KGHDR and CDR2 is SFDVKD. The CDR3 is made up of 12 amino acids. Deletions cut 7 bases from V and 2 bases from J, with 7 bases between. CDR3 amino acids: CATSGENYGYTF. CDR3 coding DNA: TGTGCCACCAGCGGGGAGAACTATGGCTACACCTTC.

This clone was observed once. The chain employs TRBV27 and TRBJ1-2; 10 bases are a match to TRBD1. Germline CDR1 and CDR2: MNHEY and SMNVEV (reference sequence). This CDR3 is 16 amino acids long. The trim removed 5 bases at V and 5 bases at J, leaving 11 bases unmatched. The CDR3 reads CASSEDRGRAGYGYTF. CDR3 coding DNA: TGTGCCAGCAGTGAAGACAGGGGGCGCGCAGGATATGGCTACACCTTC.

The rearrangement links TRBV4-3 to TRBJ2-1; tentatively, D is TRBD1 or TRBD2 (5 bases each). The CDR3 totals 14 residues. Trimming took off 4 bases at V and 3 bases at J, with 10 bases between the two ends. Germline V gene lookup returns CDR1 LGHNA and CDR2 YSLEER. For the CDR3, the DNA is TGCGCCAGCAGCCCTGGGGGAGACTACAATGAGCAGTTCTTC. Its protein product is CASSPGGDYNEQFF.

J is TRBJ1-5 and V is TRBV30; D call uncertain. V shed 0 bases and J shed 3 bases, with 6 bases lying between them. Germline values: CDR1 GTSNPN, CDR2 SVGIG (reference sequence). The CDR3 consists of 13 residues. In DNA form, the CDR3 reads TGTGCCTGGAGTGTACGAGACAATCAGCCCCAGCATTTT. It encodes CAWSVRDNQPQHF.

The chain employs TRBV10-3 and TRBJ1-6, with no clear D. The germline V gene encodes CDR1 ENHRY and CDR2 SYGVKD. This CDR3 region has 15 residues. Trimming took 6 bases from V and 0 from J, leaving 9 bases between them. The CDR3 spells CAISGGSSYNSPLHF. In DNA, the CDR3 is TGTGCCATCAGCGGCGGGAGCTCCTATAATTCACCCCTCCACTTT.